The clone carrying this T cell receptor (beta chain) was seen once. Antigen specificity is unknown. A single record per CDR3 protein comes from TCRdb applying MiXCR to the reads. The table has some 450,000 distinct CDR3 sequences, 30% to 40% seen once. This sample stems from a study of T cell repertoires in cytomegalovirus infection. Study-wide background: Public TCR beta signatures marked donors with CMV infection and the matching HLA. Whole-study findings and limits: CMV-specific TCR beta clonotypes restricted by HLA-C were the ones dominating the ex vivo response. Totalled public TCR beta family frequency picked out people who carried CMV plus the relevant HLA.

This TCR derives from a human donor in good health (CMV status not recorded). Some clones in this sample may be carry-over from other donors' samples. Sequencing was performed on PBMCs.

CDR3 loop: CASSLDRSSDTQYF. For the CDR3, the DNA is TGTGCCAGCAGCTTAGATCGTTCCTCCGATACGCAGTATTTT. This rearrangement joins TRBV11-2 to TRBJ2-3; D is undetermined. CDR3 length: 14 residues. V was trimmed by 0 bases and J by 6 bases, leaving 10 bases between them. Germline loops: CDR1 SGHAT, CDR2 FQNNGV.